This T cell receptor (beta chain) was obtained from a study of cytomegalovirus exposure and HLA in healthy donors. The CDR3 spans 16 residues. Germline assignment: CDR1 MDHEN and CDR2 SYDVKM. V lost 8 bases to trimming and J lost 5 bases; unmatched junction nucleotides: 18. Use of 60 Vbeta and 13 Jbeta primers characterized the PCR. Clones were sequenced by immunoSEQ multiplex PCR, and TCRdb holds only the in-frame ones, with some missing. The table shows 85,000 to 120,000 clones, with about 75% occurring only once. The rearrangement links TRBV28 to TRBJ2-7; TRBD1 matches at 7 bases. The sequence was collected from a male donor in good health and CMV-seropositive. The sequenced sample was PBMCs. The CDR3 protein is CASGLKRTGSGHEQYF. The CDR3 region has the DNA TGTGCCAGCGGACTCAAAAGGACAGGTTCAGGCCACGAGCAGTACTTC.